This TCR beta chain was recovered during a study of blood T cell repertoires in COVID-19. Participant reports of clinical history set cohort assignment. The repertoire was sequenced with immunoSEQ multiplex PCR; TCRdb's copy has only in-frame clones and lacks some. The profile shows about 140,000 clones, roughly 88% of them singletons. The V end was cut by 4 bases, the J end by 1 base, with 5 bases between. Germline lookup yields CDR1 LNHDA and CDR2 SQIVND (reference sequence). This CDR3 spans 13 amino acids. The V gene is TRBV19, the J gene TRBJ1-5; D call uncertain. The receptor comes from a man aged 50 to 60 who had recovered from COVID-19. Sequencing was done on a sample of PBMCs or T cells enriched from blood (not recorded which). The CDR3 nucleotides read TGTGCCAGTAGTAGAGGGAGCAATCAGCCCCAGCATTTT. Its translation: CASSRGSNQPQHF.